Sequencing of this T cell receptor (beta chain) was carried out in a study of blood T cell repertoires in COVID-19. Study as a whole: Spain, Italy and the United States supplied samples that represented acute and convalescent COVID-19. T cells, B-cell-depleted T cells, or PBMCs provided the cDNA or gDNA that served as material.

Profiling relied on immunoSEQ multiplex PCR, and the TCRdb table lists in-frame clones only, not all of them. The table includes roughly 220,000 clones, under 90% detected once. Per the germline V gene, CDR1 is SGDLS and CDR2 is YYNGEE. V dropped 3 bases and J dropped 0; count of bases not matched to a gene: 2. There are 14 residues in the CDR3. Only a few counts were recorded for this clone. This same CDR3 is encoded by further DNA sequences in the sample. This chain connects TRBV9 to TRBJ1-2; 7 nucleotides line up with TRBD1. The material sequenced was peripheral blood. The sequence derives from a man of 80 years or more with acute or convalescent COVID-19. CDR3 DNA sequence: TGTGCCAGCAGCGAGGGACAGACTAACTATGGCTACACCTTC. Its translation is CASSEGQTNYGYTF. Full variable domain (remainder filled in from reference TRBV9 and TRBJ1-2): DSGVTQTPKHLITATGQRVTLRCSPRSGDLSVYWYQQSLDQGLQFLIQYYNGEERAKGNILERFSAQQFPDLHSELNLSSLELGDSALYFCASSEGQTNYGYTFGSGTRLTVV.